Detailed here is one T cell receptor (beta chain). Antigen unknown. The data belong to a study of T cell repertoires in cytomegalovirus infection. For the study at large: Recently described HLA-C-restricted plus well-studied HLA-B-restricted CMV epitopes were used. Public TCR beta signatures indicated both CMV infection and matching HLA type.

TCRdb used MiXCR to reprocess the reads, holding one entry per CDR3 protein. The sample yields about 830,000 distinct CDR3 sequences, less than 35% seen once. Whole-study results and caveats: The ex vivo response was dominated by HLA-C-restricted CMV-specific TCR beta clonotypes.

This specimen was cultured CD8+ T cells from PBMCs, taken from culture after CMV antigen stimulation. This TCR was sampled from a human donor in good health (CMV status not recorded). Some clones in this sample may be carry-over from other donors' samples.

The CDR3 region has the DNA TGTGCCAGCAGTTACTCCGGGACAGGAGTAAACATTCAGTACTTC. This encodes CASSYSGTGVNIQYF. The chain has TRBV6-5 and TRBJ2-4; 8 bases are a match to TRBD1. This CDR3 has 15 residues. CDR1 MNHEY and CDR2 SVGAGI come from the germline V gene. The J segment lost 6 bases and the V segment lost 0 bases, leaving 4 bases of the junction unmatched.